This T cell receptor (beta chain) was sequenced during a study of shared clonotypes between healthy human individuals. The germline CDR1 and CDR2 sequences are SGHNT and YYREEE (reference sequence). The CDR3 runs to 15 residues. Trimming stripped 0 bases from V and 4 bases from J, with 13 bases between. Measured with immunoSEQ multiplex PCR; TCRdb has only the in-frame clones, and not every one. The table has more than 2,000,000 clones, roughly 92% seen once. The count of this clone is one. Sequenced material: naive CD4+ T cells sorted from blood. The subset denotes: CD45RA+ positively selected. This receptor was identified in a man between 18 and 29 years old in good health. This sequence joins TRBV5-4 and TRBJ2-5, with a weak D call TRBD1 (5 bases). CDR3 coding DNA: TGTGCCAGCAGCTTGGCCAGGGCAAGTGGAGAGACCCAGTACTTC. It codes for CASSLARASGETQYF. The variable domain in full, with the rest retrieved from reference TRBV5-4 and TRBJ2-5, is ETGVTQSPTHLIKTRGQQVTLRCSSQSGHNTVSWYQQALGQGPQFIFQYYREEENGRGNFPPRFSGLQFPNYSSELNVNALELDDSALYLCASSLARASGETQYFGPGTRLLVL.